This TCR beta chain was sequenced in a study of cytomegalovirus exposure and HLA in healthy donors. The V end was cut by 4 bases, the J end by 0 bases, with 14 bases between. The CDR3 runs 16 residues. Looked up from germline, CDR1 is SGHRS and CDR2 is YFSETQ. Researchers ran the PCR with 60 Vbeta and 13 Jbeta primers. TCRdb keeps only in-frame clones here, not all; method: immunoSEQ multiplex PCR. The sample records approximately 220,000 clones, about three quarters being singletons. Comment on this clone: The antigen is undetermined.

Broader study findings: High specificity and sensitivity for cytomegalovirus status were reported for the classifier. Three chains tied to CMV proved CMV antigen-specific in vitro.

This TCR was sampled from a male donor in good health and CMV-seronegative. The sample consisted of PBMCs. The V call is TRBV5-1, the J call TRBJ1-3; possible D gene TRBD1, 6 bases. The CDR3 loop is CASSRLGQSSGNTIYF. In DNA, the CDR3 is TGCGCCAGCAGCCGACTCGGACAGAGCTCTGGAAACACCATATATTTT.